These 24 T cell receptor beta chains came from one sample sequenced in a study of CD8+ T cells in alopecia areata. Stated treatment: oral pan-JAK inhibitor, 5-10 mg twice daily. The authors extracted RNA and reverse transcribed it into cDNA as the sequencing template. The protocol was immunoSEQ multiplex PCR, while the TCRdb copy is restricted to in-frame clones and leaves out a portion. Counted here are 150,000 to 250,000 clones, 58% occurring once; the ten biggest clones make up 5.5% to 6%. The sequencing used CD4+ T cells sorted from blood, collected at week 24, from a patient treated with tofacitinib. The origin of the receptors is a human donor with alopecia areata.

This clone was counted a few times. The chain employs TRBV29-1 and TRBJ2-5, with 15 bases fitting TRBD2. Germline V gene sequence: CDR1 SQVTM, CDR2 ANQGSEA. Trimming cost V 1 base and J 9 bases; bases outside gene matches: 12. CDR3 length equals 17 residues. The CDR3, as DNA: TGCAGCGTTGAAGGAGGACTAGCGGGGGGGCCCCCAGGGGCCCAGTACTTC. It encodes CSVEGGLAGGPPGAQYF.

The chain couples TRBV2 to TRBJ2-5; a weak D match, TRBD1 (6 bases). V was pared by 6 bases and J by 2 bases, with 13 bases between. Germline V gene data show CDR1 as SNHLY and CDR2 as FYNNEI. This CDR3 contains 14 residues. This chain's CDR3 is CASSPGQIQETQYF. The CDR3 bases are TGTGCCAGCAGCCCCGGACAGATTCAAGAGACCCAGTACTTC.

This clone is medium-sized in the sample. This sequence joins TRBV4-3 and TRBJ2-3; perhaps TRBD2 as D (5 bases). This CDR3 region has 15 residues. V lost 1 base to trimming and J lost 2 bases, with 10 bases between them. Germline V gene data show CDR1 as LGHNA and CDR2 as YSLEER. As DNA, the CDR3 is TGCGCCAGCAGCCAAGGGGTAGCGAACACAGATACGCAGTATTTT. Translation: CASSQGVANTDTQYF.

The CDR3 here is CASSGTYNSPLHF. CDR3 bases: TGTGCCAGCAGCGGAACCTATAATTCACCCCTCCACTTT. The chain recombines TRBV9 with TRBJ1-6; D remains ambiguous. Germline V CDR1 and CDR2: SGDLS, YYNGEE. This CDR3 is built from 13 residues. Trimming took 3 bases from V and 2 from J, leaving 3 bases between them.

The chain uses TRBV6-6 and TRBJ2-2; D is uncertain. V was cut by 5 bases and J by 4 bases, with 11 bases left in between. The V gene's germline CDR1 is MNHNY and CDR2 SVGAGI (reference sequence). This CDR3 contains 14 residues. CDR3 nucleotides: TGTGCCAGCAGTGCGTCGGCGGTCACCGGGGAGCTGTTTTTT. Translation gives CASSASAVTGELFF.

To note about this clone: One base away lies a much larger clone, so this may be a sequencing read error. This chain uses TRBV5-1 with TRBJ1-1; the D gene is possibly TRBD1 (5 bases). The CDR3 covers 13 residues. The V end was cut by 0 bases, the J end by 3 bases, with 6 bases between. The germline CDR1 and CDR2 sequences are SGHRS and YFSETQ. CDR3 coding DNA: TGCGCCAGCAGCTTGGGACAGTACACTGAAGCTTTCTTT. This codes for CASSLGQYTEAFF.

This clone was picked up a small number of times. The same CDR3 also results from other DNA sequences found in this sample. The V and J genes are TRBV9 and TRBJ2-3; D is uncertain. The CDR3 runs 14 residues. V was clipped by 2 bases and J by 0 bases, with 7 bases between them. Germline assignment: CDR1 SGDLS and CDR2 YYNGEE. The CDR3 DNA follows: TGTGCCAGCAGCGTCGGCGTTAGCACAGATACGCAGTATTTT. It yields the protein CASSVGVSTDTQYF.

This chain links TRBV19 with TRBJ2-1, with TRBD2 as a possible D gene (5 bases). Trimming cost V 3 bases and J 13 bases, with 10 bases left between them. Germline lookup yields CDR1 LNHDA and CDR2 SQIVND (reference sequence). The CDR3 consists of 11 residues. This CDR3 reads CASSIRRTQFF. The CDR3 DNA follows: TGTGCCAGTAGTATTAGACGGACTCAGTTCTTC.

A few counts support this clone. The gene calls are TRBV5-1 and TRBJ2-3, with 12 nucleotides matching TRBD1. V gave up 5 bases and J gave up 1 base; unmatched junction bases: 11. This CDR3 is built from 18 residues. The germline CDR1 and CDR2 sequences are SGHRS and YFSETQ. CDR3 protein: CASRTGTGGLGGTDTQYF. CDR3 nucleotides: TGCGCCAGCAGGACCGGGACAGGGGGCCTCGGGGGCACAGATACGCAGTATTTT.

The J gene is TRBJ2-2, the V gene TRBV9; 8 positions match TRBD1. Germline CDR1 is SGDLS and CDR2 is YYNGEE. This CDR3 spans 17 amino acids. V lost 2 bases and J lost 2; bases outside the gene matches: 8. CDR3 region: CASSVTPGGYNTGELFF. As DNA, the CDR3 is TGTGCCAGCAGCGTGACCCCAGGGGGCTACAACACCGGGGAGCTGTTTTTT.

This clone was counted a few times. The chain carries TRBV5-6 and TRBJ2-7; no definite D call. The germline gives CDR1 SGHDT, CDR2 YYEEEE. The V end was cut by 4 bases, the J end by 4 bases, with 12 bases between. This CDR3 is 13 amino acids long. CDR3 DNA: TGTGCCAGCAGCCTCAGCGATGGTTACGAGCAGTACTTC. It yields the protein CASSLSDGYEQYF.

CDR3 residues: CSVAGQGGSPLHF. The CDR3 DNA sequence: TGCAGCGTTGCGGGACAGGGTGGCTCACCCCTCCACTTT. The chain employs TRBV29-1 and TRBJ1-6; 9 nucleotides align to TRBD1. Germline loops: CDR1 SQVTM, CDR2 ANQGSEA. With V trimmed by 4 bases and J by 10 bases, 5 bases remained unmatched. This CDR3 is built from 13 residues.

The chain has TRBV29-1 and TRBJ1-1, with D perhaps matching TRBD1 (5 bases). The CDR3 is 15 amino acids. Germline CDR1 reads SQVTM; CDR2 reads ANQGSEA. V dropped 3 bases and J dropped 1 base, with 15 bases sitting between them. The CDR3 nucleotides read TGCAGCGTTGACTTGGCCATAGGGGCGAACACTGAAGCTTTCTTT. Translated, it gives CSVDLAIGANTEAFF.

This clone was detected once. CDR3 in DNA: TGTGCCAGCAGTTTAGAGGGGGGAGGCACTGAAGCTTTCTTT. Protein product: CASSLEGGGTEAFF. The chain has TRBV27 and TRBJ1-1; D perhaps matches TRBD1 (6 bases). The germline V gene encodes CDR1 MNHEY and CDR2 SMNVEV (reference sequence). The V and J ends lost 2 bases and 4 bases respectively, with 11 bases between them. This CDR3 has 14 residues.

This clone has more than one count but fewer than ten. In DNA form, the CDR3 reads TGCGCCAGCAGCTTCGACAGGGTGAGAGAGCAGTACTTC. Its translation: CASSFDRVREQYF. The chain employs TRBV5-1 and TRBJ2-7; 7 bases align to TRBD1. V shed 2 bases and J 7 bases; nucleotides not matched to a gene: 6. This CDR3 spans 13 amino acids. CDR1 and CDR2 from the germline V gene are SGHRS and YFSETQ.

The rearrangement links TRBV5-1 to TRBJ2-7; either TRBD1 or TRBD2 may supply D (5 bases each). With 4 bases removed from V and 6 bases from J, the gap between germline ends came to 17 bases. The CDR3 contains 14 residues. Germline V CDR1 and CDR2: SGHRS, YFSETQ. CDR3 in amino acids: CASSPYGARGEQYF. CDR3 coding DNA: TGCGCCAGCAGCCCCTATGGGGCCCGGGGCGAGCAGTACTTC.

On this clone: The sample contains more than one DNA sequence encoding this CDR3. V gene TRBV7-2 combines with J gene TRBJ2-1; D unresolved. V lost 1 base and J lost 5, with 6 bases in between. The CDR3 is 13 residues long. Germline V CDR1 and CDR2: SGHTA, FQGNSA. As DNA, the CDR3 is TGTGCCAGCAGCTTAGGGCAGAACAATGAGCAGTTCTTC. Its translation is CASSLGQNNEQFF.

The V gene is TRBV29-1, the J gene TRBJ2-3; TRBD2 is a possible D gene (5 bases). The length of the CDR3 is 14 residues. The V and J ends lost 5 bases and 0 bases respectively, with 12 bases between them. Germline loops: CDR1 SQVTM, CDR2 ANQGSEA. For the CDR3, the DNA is TGCAGCGTTTTGGGAGACACTAGCACAGATACGCAGTATTTT. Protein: CSVLGDTSTDTQYF.

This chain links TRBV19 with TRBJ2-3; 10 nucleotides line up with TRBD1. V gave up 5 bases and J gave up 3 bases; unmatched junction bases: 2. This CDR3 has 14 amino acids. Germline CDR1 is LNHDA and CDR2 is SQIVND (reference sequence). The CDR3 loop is CASSRDRGTDTQYF. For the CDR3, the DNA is TGTGCCAGTAGTCGGGACAGGGGAACAGATACGCAGTATTTT.

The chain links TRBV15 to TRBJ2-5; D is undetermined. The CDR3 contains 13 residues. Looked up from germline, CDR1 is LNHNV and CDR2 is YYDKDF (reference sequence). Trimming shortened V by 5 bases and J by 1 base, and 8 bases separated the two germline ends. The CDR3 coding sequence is TGTGCCACCAGCGCGAATTCCCAAGAGACCCAGTACTTC. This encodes CATSANSQETQYF.

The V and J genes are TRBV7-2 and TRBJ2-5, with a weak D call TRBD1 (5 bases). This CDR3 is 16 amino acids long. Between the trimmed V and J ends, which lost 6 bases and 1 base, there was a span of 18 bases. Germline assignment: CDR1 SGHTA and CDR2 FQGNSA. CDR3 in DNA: TGTGCCAGCAGTCCCGGCTTAGGGGTGGGCCAAGAGACCCAGTACTTC. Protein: CASSPGLGVGQETQYF. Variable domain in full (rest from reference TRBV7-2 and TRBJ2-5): GAGVSQSPSNKVTEKGKDVELRCDPISGHTALYWYRQSLGQGLEFLIYFQGNSAPDKSGLPSDRFSAERTGGSVSTLTIQRTQQEDSAVYLCASSPGLGVGQETQYFGPGTRLLVL.

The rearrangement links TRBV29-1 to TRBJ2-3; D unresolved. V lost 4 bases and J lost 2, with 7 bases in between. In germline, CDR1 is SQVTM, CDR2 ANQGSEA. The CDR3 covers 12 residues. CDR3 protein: CSVVGNTDTQYF. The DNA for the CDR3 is TGCAGCGTTGTGGGGAACACAGATACGCAGTATTTT.

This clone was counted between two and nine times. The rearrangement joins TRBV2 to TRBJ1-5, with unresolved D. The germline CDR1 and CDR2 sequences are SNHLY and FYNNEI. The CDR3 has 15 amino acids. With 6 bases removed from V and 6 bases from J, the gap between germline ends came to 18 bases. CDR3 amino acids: CASRETPLGGQPQHF. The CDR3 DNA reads TGTGCCAGCAGGGAAACCCCTCTGGGAGGTCAGCCCCAGCATTTT.

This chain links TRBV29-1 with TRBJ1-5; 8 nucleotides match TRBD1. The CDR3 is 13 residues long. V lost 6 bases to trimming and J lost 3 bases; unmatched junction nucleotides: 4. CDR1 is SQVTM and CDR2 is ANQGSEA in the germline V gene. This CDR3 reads CSVGQEDNQPQHF. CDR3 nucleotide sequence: TGCAGCGTGGGACAGGAGGACAATCAGCCCCAGCATTTT.